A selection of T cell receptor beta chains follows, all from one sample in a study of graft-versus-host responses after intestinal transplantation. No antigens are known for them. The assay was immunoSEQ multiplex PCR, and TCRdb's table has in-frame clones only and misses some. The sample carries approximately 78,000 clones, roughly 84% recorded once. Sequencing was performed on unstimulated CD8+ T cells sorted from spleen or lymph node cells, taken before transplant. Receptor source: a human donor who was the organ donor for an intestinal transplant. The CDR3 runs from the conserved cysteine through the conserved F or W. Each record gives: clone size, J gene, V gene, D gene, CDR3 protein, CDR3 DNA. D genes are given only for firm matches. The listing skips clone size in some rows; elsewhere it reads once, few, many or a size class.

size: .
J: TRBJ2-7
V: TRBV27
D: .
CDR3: CASSLSAGPLYEQYF
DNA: TGTGCCAGCAGTTTATCTGCGGGGCCCCTCTACGAGCAGTACTTC

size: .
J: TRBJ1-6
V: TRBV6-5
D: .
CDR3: CASSYRVSNSPLHF
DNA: TGTGCCAGCAGTTACAGGGTGTCGAATTCACCCCTCCACTTT

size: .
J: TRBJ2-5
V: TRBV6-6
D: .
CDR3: CASSPDSQETQYF
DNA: TGTGCCAGCAGTCCGGACTCACAAGAGACCCAGTACTTC

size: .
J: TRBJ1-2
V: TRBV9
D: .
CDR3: CASSPTGDGYGYTF
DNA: TGTGCCAGCAGCCCGACAGGAGATGGGTATGGCTACACCTTC

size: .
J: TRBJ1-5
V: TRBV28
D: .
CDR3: CASSSADGGENQPQHF
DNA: TGTGCCAGCAGTTCCGCGGACGGCGGAGAGAATCAGCCCCAGCATTTT

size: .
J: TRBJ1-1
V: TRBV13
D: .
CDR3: CASSPLPWGTGTEAFF
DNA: TGTGCCAGCAGCCCCCTCCCTTGGGGCACGGGCACTGAAGCTTTCTTT

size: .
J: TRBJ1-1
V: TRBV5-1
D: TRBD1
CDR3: CASSLGRGRDTEAFF
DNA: TGCGCCAGCAGCTTGGGAAGGGGGCGGGACACTGAAGCTTTCTTT

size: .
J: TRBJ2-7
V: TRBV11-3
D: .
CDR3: CASSLSSGTEQYF
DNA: TGTGCCAGCAGCTTATCGAGTGGGACCGAGCAGTACTTC

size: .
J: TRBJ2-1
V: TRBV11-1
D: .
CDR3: CASSLIDTYNEQFF
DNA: TGTGCCAGCAGCTTAATAGATACCTACAATGAGCAGTTCTTC

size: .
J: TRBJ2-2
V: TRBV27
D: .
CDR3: CASSATTGQGNTGELFF
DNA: TGTGCCAGCAGCGCAACCACGGGACAAGGGAACACCGGGGAGCTGTTTTTT

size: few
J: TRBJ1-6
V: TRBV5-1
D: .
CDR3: CASSLAPPTGSPLHF
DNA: TGCGCCAGCAGCTTGGCGCCCCCCACCGGGTCACCCCTCCACTTT

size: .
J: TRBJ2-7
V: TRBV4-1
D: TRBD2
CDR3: CASSQGWGGSYEQYF
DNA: TGCGCCAGCAGCCAAGGTTGGGGGGGTTCCTACGAGCAGTACTTC

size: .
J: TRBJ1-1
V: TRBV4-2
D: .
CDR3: CASSTRTRAFF
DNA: TGTGCCAGCAGCACCCGGACGAGAGCTTTCTTT

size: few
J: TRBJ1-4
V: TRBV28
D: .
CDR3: CASSFNRDGLFF
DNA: TGTGCCAGCAGTTTTAACAGGGACGGGCTGTTTTTT

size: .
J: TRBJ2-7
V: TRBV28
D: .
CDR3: CASSLSFYEQYF
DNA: TGTGCCAGCAGTTTAAGTTTTTACGAGCAGTACTTC

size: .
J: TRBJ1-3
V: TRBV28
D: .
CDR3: CASSLVLSLYSGNTIYF
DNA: TGTGCCAGCAGTTTAGTTCTCAGTCTGTACTCTGGAAACACCATATATTTT

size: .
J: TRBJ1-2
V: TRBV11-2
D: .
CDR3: CASSLDRTTGYGYTF
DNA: TGTGCCAGCAGCTTAGATAGGACGACAGGCTATGGCTACACCTTC

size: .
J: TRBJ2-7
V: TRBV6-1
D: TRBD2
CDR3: CASLGLAGVLSEQYF
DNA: TGTGCCAGCCTGGGACTAGCGGGGGTACTCTCCGAGCAGTACTTC

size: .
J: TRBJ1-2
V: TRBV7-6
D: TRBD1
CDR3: CASSLEAGGGYGYTF
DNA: TGTGCCAGCAGCTTAGAAGCAGGGGGCGGCTATGGCTACACCTTC

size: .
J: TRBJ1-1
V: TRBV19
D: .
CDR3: CASSIGVEAFF
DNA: TGTGCCAGTAGTATTGGTGTTGAAGCTTTCTTT

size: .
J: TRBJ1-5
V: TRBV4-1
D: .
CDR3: CASSPHLQTGSNQPQHF
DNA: TGCGCCAGCAGCCCCCATCTTCAGACAGGTAGCAATCAGCCCCAGCATTTT

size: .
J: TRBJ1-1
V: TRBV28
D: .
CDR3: CASWTPGNSAFF
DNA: TGTGCCAGCTGGACCCCCGGTAATTCGGCTTTCTTT

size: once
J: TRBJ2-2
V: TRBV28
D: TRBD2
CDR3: CASSFPTGGGDTGELFF
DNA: TGTGCCAGCAGTTTCCCCACGGGGGGGGGTGACACCGGGGAGCTGTTTTTT

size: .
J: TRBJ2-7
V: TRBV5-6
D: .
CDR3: CASSSIDNVYEQYF
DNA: TGTGCCAGCAGCTCCATAGACAATGTCTACGAGCAGTACTTC

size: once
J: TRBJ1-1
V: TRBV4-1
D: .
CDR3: CASSQGTMNTEAFF
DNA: TGCGCCAGCAGCCAAGGAACCATGAACACTGAAGCTTTCTTT

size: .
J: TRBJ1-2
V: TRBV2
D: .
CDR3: CATLRANDDGYTF
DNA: TGTGCCACCCTCCGGGCTAACGACGATGGCTACACCTTC

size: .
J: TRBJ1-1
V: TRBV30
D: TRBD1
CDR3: CAWSIGTGRTEAFF
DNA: TGTGCCTGGAGTATAGGGACAGGGCGGACTGAAGCTTTCTTT

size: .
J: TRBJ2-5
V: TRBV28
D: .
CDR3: CASSFHRQETQYF
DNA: TGTGCCAGCAGTTTTCACCGCCAAGAGACCCAGTACTTC

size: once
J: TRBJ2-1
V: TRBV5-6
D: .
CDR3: CASSLRGSYYNEQFF
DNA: TGTGCCAGCAGCTTGAGGGGCTCTTATTACAATGAGCAGTTCTTC

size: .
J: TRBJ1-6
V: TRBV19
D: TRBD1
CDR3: CASSTGSDRANWPLHF
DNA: TGTGCCAGTAGTACCGGGTCCGACAGGGCGAACTGGCCCCTCCACTTT

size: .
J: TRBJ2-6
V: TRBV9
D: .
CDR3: CASSVSGTQSPGANVLTF
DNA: TGTGCCAGCAGCGTGTCGGGAACCCAGTCCCCTGGGGCCAACGTCCTGACTTTC

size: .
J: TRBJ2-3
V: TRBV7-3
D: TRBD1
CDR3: CASSFFGQGAFGTDTQYF
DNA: TGTGCCAGCAGCTTCTTTGGACAGGGGGCGTTTGGCACAGATACGCAGTATTTT

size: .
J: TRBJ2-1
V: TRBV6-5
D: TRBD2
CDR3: CASSWTSGAYNEQFF
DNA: TGTGCCAGCAGTTGGACTAGCGGGGCCTACAATGAGCAGTTCTTC

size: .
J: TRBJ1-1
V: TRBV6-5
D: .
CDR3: CASSYRKGALNTEAFF
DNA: TGTGCCAGCAGTTACCGGAAAGGGGCCCTGAACACTGAAGCTTTCTTT

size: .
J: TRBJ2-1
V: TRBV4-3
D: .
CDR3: CASSPPPNGEQFF
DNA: TGCGCCAGCAGCCCCCCACCAAACGGTGAGCAGTTCTTC

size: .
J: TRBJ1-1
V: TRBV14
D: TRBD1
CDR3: CASSRRGSTEHPNTEAFF
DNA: TGTGCCAGCAGTCGCAGGGGGTCTACGGAGCACCCGAACACTGAAGCTTTCTTT

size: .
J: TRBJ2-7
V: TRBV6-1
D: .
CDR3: CASSAPYEQYF
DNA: TGTGCCAGCAGTGCCCCGTACGAGCAGTACTTC

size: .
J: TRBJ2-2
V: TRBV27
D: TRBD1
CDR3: CASSLTGGSGELFF
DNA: TGTGCCAGCAGTTTGACAGGGGGCTCCGGGGAGCTGTTTTTT

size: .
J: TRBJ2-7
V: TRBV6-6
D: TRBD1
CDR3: CASRPLPQGDSYEQYF
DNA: TGTGCCAGCAGACCTTTACCACAGGGGGATAGCTACGAGCAGTACTTC

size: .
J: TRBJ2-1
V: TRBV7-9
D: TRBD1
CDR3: CASSRAKPGQGGNEQFF
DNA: TGTGCCAGCAGCCGGGCGAAGCCGGGACAGGGTGGCAATGAGCAGTTCTTC

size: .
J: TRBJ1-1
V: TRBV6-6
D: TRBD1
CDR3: CASSYTSGTGSEAFF
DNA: TGTGCCAGCAGTTACACTTCCGGGACAGGGTCTGAAGCTTTCTTT

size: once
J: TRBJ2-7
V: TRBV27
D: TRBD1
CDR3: CASSPTGDYEQYF
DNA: TGTGCCAGCAGTCCGACAGGGGACTACGAGCAGTACTTC

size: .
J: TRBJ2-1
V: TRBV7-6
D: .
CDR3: CASSLGFNEQFF
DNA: TGTGCCAGCAGCTTAGGGTTCAATGAGCAGTTCTTC

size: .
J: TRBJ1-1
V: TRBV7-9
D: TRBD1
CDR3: CASGGQRIVKTEAFF
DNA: TGTGCCAGCGGGGGACAGAGAATAGTGAAGACTGAAGCTTTCTTT